The source of this T cell receptor beta chain is a study of cytomegalovirus exposure and HLA in healthy donors. PCR was performed using 60 Vbeta and 13 Jbeta primers. This table comes from immunoSEQ multiplex PCR, and its TCRdb copy is limited to in-frame clones, with some not included. The sample lists fewer than 110,000 clones; 65% to 80% were seen once. This TCR was sampled from a male donor in good health and CMV-seronegative. The sequencing input was PBMCs.

CDR3 bases: TGTGCCAGCTCACCACAGGGGAATGAGCAGTTCTTC. Translating it yields CASSPQGNEQFF. The chain joins TRBV18 to TRBJ2-1; D is possibly TRBD1 (5 bases). Germline CDR1 and CDR2: KGHSH and LQKENI. The CDR3 loop spans 12 amino acids. V lost 1 base to trimming and J lost 7 bases, with 5 bases between them.